Sequencing of this T cell receptor beta chain was carried out in a study of CD8+ T cells in alopecia areata. About the research overall: The drug, oral tofacitinib, was given to treated patients at 5 to 10 mg twice daily.

The treatment here: oral pan-JAK inhibitor, 5-10 mg twice daily. Germline CDR1 reads KGHSH; CDR2 reads LQKENI. V shed 2 bases and J 0 bases; nucleotides not matched to a gene: 0. The CDR3 runs 14 residues. Reverse transcription of extracted RNA yielded cDNA, which provided the sequencing template. Some clones are missing from TCRdb's copy, which holds only in-frame ones; the method was immunoSEQ multiplex PCR. The sample yields about 210,000 clones, approximately 67% seen once. Sequences were derived from CD4+ T cells sorted from blood, sampled at week 44, from a patient treated with tofacitinib. The TCR was taken from a human donor with alopecia areata. The chain links TRBV18 to TRBJ1-1, with 7 bases fitting TRBD1. CDR3 in DNA: TGTGCCAGCTCACCAGGACAGGTGAACACTGAAGCTTTCTTT. It codes for CASSPGQVNTEAFF.